This TCR beta chain originates from a study of blood T cell repertoires in COVID-19. Looking at the study overall: Sources were T cells, B-cell-depleted T cells, or PBMCs; the material itself was cDNA or gDNA.

Only in-frame clones appear in the TCRdb table, and some are missing; sequencing was by immunoSEQ multiplex PCR. Of 91,000 or so clones listed, more than 75% are singletons. Germline assignment: CDR1 SNHLY and CDR2 FYNNEI. V was pared by 11 bases and J by 0 bases, with 11 bases between. This CDR3 comprises 12 residues. The chain couples TRBV2 to TRBJ2-7, with D maybe TRBD2 (6 bases). What was sequenced was peripheral blood. This clonotype originated in a human donor in a cohort sampled during active COVID-19. The CDR3 loop reads CAEGDSSYEQYF. CDR3 nucleotides: TGTGCCGAAGGGGACTCCTCCTACGAGCAGTACTTC.